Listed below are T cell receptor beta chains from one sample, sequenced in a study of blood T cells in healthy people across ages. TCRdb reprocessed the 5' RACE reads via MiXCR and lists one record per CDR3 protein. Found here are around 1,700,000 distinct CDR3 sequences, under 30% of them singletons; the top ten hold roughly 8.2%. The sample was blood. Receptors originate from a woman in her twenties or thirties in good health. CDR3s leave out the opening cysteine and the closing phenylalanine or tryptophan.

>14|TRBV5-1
ASSLSWTETYNEQF
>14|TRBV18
ASSPPRTPTYNEQF
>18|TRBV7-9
ASNHHRRLAGDGMVGELF
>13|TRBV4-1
ASSQGSGDQETQY
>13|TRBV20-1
SAKVTSGGGDTQY
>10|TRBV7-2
ASTRDAMGAF
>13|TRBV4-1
ASSQRPTGGSIQY
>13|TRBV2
ASTGTSGSSNEQF
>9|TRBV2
ASKILTEQY
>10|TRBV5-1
ASSLSSGEAF
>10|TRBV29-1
SVDGYTGELF
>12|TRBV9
ASSVVPRGDEQF
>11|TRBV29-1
SARDRVAGELF
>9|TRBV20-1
SAVGELTQY
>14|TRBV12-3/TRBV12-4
ASSPYSGLDGETQY
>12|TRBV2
ASSVTRYNSPLH
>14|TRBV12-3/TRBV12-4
ASRVGRDRLTGELF
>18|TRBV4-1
ASSQEGQREGLLPYNEQF
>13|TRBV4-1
ASSLRGPLNTEAF
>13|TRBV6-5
ASRRQGRLYNEQF
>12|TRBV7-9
ASSRLRGTNEQF
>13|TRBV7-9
ASSLSGALLNEQF
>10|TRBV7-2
ASSTDRETQY
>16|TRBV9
ASSGRTGLNSGANVLT
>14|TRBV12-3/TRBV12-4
ASSPPRVLLGNEQF
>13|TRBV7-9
ASSSSRDQAYEQY
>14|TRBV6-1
ASSEGYQGPRQPQH
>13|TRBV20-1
SARDLAGGFNEQF
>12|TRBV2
ASSAGTVNQPQH
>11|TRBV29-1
SVCCEPEDEQF
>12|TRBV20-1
SARPPTGTDTQY
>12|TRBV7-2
ASSSKSSRGGYT
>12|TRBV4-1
ASSQVALNTEAF
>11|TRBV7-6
TSSLAEDGTQY
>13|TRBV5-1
ASSLRTGGEDTQY
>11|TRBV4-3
ASSQDRGSPLH
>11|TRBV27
ASSSTPAYEQY
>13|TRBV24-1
ATSDPRDGARTQY
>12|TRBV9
ASSVGGRGTEAF
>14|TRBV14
ASSHSYKGPRRGYT
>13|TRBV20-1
SARGTSGNSYEQY
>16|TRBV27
ASRPRMTAGRGQETQY
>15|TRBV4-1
ASSPQLAGRYYNEQF
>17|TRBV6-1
ASRGLGTSGGVSTDTQY
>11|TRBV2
ASSGTGVWEQY
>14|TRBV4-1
ASSLGNSVNSYEQY
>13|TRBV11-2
ASSPQGGAKNIQY
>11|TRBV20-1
SAPRTGSYEQY
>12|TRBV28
ASRTGAPGYGYT
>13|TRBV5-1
ASRPDTANTGELF
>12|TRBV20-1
SAGASGSYNEQF
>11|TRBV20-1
SARSRGPTEAF
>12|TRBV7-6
ASSLVDRNTEAF
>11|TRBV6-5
ASSYVTGWEKY
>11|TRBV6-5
ASSYPSASTQY
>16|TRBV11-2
ASSRLLSGTSGPNEQF
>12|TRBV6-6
ASSYDDSFYGYT
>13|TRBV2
ASRRLAGGRNEQY